This passage covers 7 T cell receptor beta chains from one sample sequenced in a study of blood T cell repertoires in COVID-19. Sequencing was performed with immunoSEQ multiplex PCR; in TCRdb, only in-frame clones are kept and a portion is missing. The top ten clones hold around 8.6% of a sample with just over 6,000 clones, approximately 78% of them seen once. Sequenced input: peripheral blood. The receptors come from a human donor with active COVID-19. The donor label of this sample is uncertain.

The chain links TRBV7-9 to TRBJ2-7; D perhaps matches TRBD1 (6 bases). Germline CDR1 is SEHNR and CDR2 is FQNEAQ (reference sequence). Trimming cost V 4 bases and J 7 bases, with 20 bases left between them. The CDR3 loop spans 15 amino acids. The CDR3 sequence is CASSSTLGAGREQYF. The CDR3 nucleotides are TGTGCCAGCAGCTCGACTTTGGGGGCCGGGCGGGAGCAGTACTTC.

The rearrangement uses TRBV21-1 and TRBJ1-5; TRBD1 is the table's D call and was not checked against the DNA. TRBV21-1 is a documented pseudogene. The CDR3 is 17 amino acids. The CDR3 DNA is TGTGCCAGCAGCAATCCGGGACAGGGGACGCCTAATCAGCCCCAGCATTTT. Amino acid sequence: CASSNPGQGTPNQPQHF.

V and J are TRBV4-1 and TRBJ1-6; 7 nucleotides line up with TRBD1. This CDR3 has 16 amino acids. The V gene's germline CDR1 is MGHRA and CDR2 YSYEKL. The junction had 6 bases not matched to a gene; V was cut back by 0 bases and J by 7 bases. CDR3 in amino acids: CASSQDPAGGNSPLHF. The CDR3 region has the DNA TGCGCCAGCAGCCAAGATCCGGCAGGGGGGAATTCACCCCTCCACTTT.

V gene TRBV5-1 combines with J gene TRBJ1-3; D gene uncertain. The CDR3 runs 14 residues. Germline-derived CDR1 and CDR2 are SGHRS and YFSETQ. The germline V and J ends were trimmed by 4 bases and 1 base, with 9 bases remaining between them. CDR3 in amino acids: CASSEHFSGNTIYF. The DNA of the CDR3 is TGCGCCAGCAGCGAACATTTTTCTGGAAACACCATATATTTT. Looking up the rest from reference TRBV5-1 and TRBJ1-3 gives the full variable domain: KAGVTQTPRYLIKTRGQQVTLSCSPISGHRSVSWYQQTPGQGLQFLFEYFSETQRNKGNFPGRFSGRQFSNSRSEMNVSTLELGDSALYLCASSEHFSGNTIYFGEGSWLTVV.

This clone was seen a single time. The chain is built from TRBV7-9 and TRBJ2-5, with 7 nucleotides matching TRBD1. J gave up 9 bases and V 0 bases, and 10 bases lay outside the gene matches. The CDR3 covers 15 residues. Germline V gives CDR1 SEHNR, CDR2 FQNEAQ (reference sequence). As DNA, the CDR3 is TGTGCCAGCAGCTTAGCGCGGAGTAACCAGGGGGCCCAGTACTTC. Protein sequence: CASSLARSNQGAQYF.

This clone was detected once. The chain combines TRBV19 with TRBJ2-4; 7 bases line up with TRBD1. Germline V gene sequence: CDR1 LNHDA, CDR2 SQIVND (reference sequence). Trimming took 2 bases from V and 0 from J; bases not matched to a gene: 4. This CDR3 spans 16 amino acids. CDR3 region: CASSISAGGAKNIQYF. CDR3 in DNA: TGTGCCAGTAGTATATCGGCAGGGGGAGCCAAAAACATTCAGTACTTC.

CDR3 sequence: CASSYPEQGAELFF. DNA for the CDR3: TGTGCCAGCAGTTACCCGGAACAGGGGGCAGAACTGTTTTTT. The chain recombines TRBV6-6 with TRBJ1-4; 9 positions match TRBD1. Germline trimming cut 2 bases from V and 12 bases from J; bases unmatched to any gene: 7. The germline gives CDR1 MNHNY, CDR2 SVGAGI (reference sequence). This CDR3 contains 14 residues.